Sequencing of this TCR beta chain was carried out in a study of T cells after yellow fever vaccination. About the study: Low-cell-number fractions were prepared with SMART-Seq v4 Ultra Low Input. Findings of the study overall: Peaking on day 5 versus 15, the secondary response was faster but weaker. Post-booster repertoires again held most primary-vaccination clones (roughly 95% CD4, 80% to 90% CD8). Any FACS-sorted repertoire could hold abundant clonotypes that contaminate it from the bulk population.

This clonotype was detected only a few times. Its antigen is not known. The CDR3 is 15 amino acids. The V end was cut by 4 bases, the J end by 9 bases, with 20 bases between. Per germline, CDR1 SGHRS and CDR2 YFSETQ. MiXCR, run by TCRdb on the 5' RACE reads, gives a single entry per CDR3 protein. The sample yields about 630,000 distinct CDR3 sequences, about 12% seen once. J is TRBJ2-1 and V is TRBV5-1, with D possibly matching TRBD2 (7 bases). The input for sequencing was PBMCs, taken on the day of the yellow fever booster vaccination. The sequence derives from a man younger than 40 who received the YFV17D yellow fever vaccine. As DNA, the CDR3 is TGCGCCAGCAGCACCATGGGGGGGGGCTCCGGTGAGCAGTTCTTC. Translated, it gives CASSTMGGGSGEQFF.